Presented here are 18 T cell receptor beta chains from one specimen sequenced in a study of long-term antiretroviral therapy in people with HIV. Researchers report immunoSEQ v3.0 was run at survey level. Only in-frame clones appear in the TCRdb table, and some are missing; sequencing was by immunoSEQ multiplex PCR. The sample carries about 21,000 clones, 86% recorded once. The specimen comprised unsorted PBMCs, sampled 1.3 years after starting antiretroviral therapy. These receptors were collected from a man between 60 and 75 years old with HIV.

The rearrangement links TRBV6-5 to TRBJ2-1; 12 nucleotides align to TRBD2. V shed 7 bases, J shed 9 bases, and the junction held 7 bases outside the gene matches. The germline CDR1 and CDR2 sequences are MNHEY and SVGAGI. The length of the CDR3 is 14 residues. The CDR3 reads CASTRLAGDGEQFF. The CDR3 DNA follows: TGTGCCAGCACCCGACTAGCGGGGGATGGTGAGCAGTTCTTC.

The rearrangement uses TRBV19 and TRBJ1-3; D remains ambiguous. The length of the CDR3 is 14 residues. Trimming left V 0 bases short and J 4 bases short, with 7 bases between. Germline V gene data show CDR1 as LNHDA and CDR2 as SQIVND (reference sequence). CDR3 sequence: CASSIELEGNTIYF. CDR3 nucleotides: TGTGCCAGTAGTATAGAGTTGGAGGGAAACACCATATATTTT. Supplemented by reference TRBV19 and TRBJ1-3, the full variable domain reads DGGITQSPKYLFRKEGQNVTLSCEQNLNHDAMYWYRQDPGQGLRLIYYSQIVNDFQKGDIAEGYSVSREKKESFPLTVTSAQKNPTAFYLCASSIELEGNTIYFGEGSWLTVV.

This rearrangement joins TRBV7-2 to TRBJ2-2; no clear D. The CDR3 runs to 14 residues. Germline CDR1 and CDR2: SGHTA and FQGNSA. Trimming removed 2 bases from V and 0 bases from J, with 4 bases in between. CDR3 residues: CASSLSTNTGELFF. The CDR3 region has the DNA TGTGCCAGCAGCTTATCGACGAACACCGGGGAGCTGTTTTTT.

This chain connects TRBV10-1 to TRBJ2-7, with 7 bases lining up with TRBD1. The CDR3 sequence is 15 residues long. Unmatched junction bases numbered 8, after V lost 6 bases and J lost 0 bases. Germline CDR1 is WNHNN and CDR2 is SYGVQD (reference sequence). CDR3 DNA: TGCGCCAGCAGCCCCGGACAGGTTAGCTCCTACGAGCAGTACTTC. Translation: CASSPGQVSSYEQYF.

This clone appeared a few times. The chain couples TRBV11-2 to TRBJ1-4, with unresolved D. The CDR3 runs to 15 residues. Per the germline V gene, CDR1 is SGHAT and CDR2 is FQNNGV. Trimming took off 4 bases at V and 0 bases at J, with 9 bases between the two ends. The DNA for the CDR3 is TGTGCCAGCAGCTCGACAAGCGCAACTAATGAAAAACTGTTTTTT. Its protein product is CASSSTSATNEKLFF.

This clone was seen only once. This sequence joins TRBV5-1 and TRBJ2-5; 7 positions match TRBD2. Per germline, CDR1 SGHRS and CDR2 YFSETQ. V gave up 6 bases and J gave up 6 bases; unmatched junction bases: 17. The CDR3 totals 16 residues. CDR3 sequence reads: CASTEPGGGSGKTQYF. The CDR3 DNA reads as TGCGCCAGCACCGAACCGGGGGGTGGTAGTGGCAAGACCCAGTACTTC.

The chain employs TRBV9 and TRBJ1-2; D is uncertain. In germline, CDR1 is SGDLS, CDR2 YYNGEE. CDR3 size: 17 residues. V lost 3 bases and J lost 4, with 22 bases in between. CDR3 nucleotide sequence: TGTGCCAGCAGCGCCTGGACGGCAGCCTCTTCGGGCTATGGCTACACCTTC. It specifies CASSAWTAASSGYGYTF.

This chain links TRBV7-9 with TRBJ2-3; D possibly matches TRBD1 or TRBD2 (5 bases each). CDR3 length: 13 residues. The germline V and J ends were trimmed by 5 bases and 8 bases, with 14 bases remaining between them. Germline loops: CDR1 SEHNR, CDR2 FQNEAQ (reference sequence). Here the CDR3 reads CASSPGAGGTQYF. The CDR3 nucleotides are TGTGCCAGCAGCCCCGGGGCTGGGGGTACGCAGTATTTT. Drawing the rest from reference TRBV7-9 and TRBJ2-3, the complete variable domain is DTGVSQNPRHKITKRGQNVTFRCDPISEHNRLYWYRQTLGQGPEFLTYFQNEAQLEKSRLLSDRFSAERPKGSFSTLEIQRTEQGDSAMYLCASSPGAGGTQYFGPGTRLTVL.

The CDR3 nucleotides are TGTGCCAGTAGTCCCCGGGGAGGGGGCGTAGAGCAGTACTTC. It translates to CASSPRGGGVEQYF. The gene calls are TRBV19 and TRBJ2-7; D could derive from TRBD1 or TRBD2 (7 bases each). This CDR3 is built from 14 residues. V was cut by 5 bases and J by 7 bases, with 18 bases left in between. CDR1 and CDR2 from the germline V gene are LNHDA and SQIVND (reference sequence).

The chain is built from TRBV7-2 and TRBJ1-6; 7 bases are a match to TRBD1. The CDR3 is made up of 15 amino acids. Germline V lookup: CDR1 SGHTA, CDR2 FQGNSA. The trim removed 1 base at V and 8 bases at J, leaving 5 bases unmatched. The CDR3 spells CASSLDGTAYSPLHF. The CDR3 region has the DNA TGTGCCAGCAGCTTAGATGGGACAGCCTATTCACCCCTCCACTTT.

The rearrangement uses TRBV9 and TRBJ1-4, with TRBD1 as a possible D gene (6 bases). CDR1 is SGDLS and CDR2 is YYNGEE in the germline V gene. Deletions cut 3 bases from V and 12 bases from J, with 15 bases between. This CDR3 contains 13 residues. The CDR3 bases are TGTGCCAGCAGCGATCCAAGGGGGGGACAACTGTTTTTT. This sequence encodes CASSDPRGGQLFF.

The V gene is TRBV6-6, the J gene TRBJ2-2; D may be TRBD1 (6 bases). CDR1 and CDR2 (germline): MNHNY, SVGAGI (reference sequence). V was cut by 7 bases and J by 5 bases, with 17 bases left in between. The CDR3 consists of 15 residues. CDR3: CASTRGGWWTGELFF. Written as DNA, the CDR3 is TGTGCCAGCACACGAGGGGGATGGTGGACCGGGGAGCTGTTTTTT.

The chain employs TRBV19 and TRBJ2-1; perhaps TRBD2 as D (5 bases). There are 13 residues in the CDR3. Trimming removed 6 bases at V and 7 bases at J, with 13 bases between. Germline loops: CDR1 LNHDA, CDR2 SQIVND (reference sequence). The CDR3 region is CASRGPGKNEQFF. CDR3 nucleotides: TGTGCCAGTAGAGGACCGGGGAAGAATGAGCAGTTCTTC. The full variable domain, with the rest looked up from reference TRBV19 and TRBJ2-1, is DGGITQSPKYLFRKEGQNVTLSCEQNLNHDAMYWYRQDPGQGLRLIYYSQIVNDFQKGDIAEGYSVSREKKESFPLTVTSAQKNPTAFYLCASRGPGKNEQFFGPGTRLTVL.

This clone was observed a single time. The chain carries TRBV18 and TRBJ2-2; a possible D gene is TRBD1 (6 bases). V was clipped by 3 bases and J by 3 bases, with 8 bases between them. This CDR3 is built from 14 residues. Germline loops: CDR1 KGHSH, CDR2 LQKENI. CDR3 sequence reads: CASSPGQYTGELFF. Here the CDR3 DNA reads TGTGCCAGCTCACCCGGACAGTACACCGGGGAGCTGTTTTTT.

This clone was seen only once. The J gene is TRBJ2-5, the V gene TRBV29-1; TRBD1 matches at 9 bases. The length of the CDR3 is 16 residues. Germline V gene lookup returns CDR1 SQVTM and CDR2 ANQGSEA. V lost 8 bases, J lost 5 bases, and 18 bases stayed unmatched. The CDR3 DNA is TGCAGCTCCAGAACTCCGGGACAGGGAATGAAGGAGACCCAGTACTTC. This gives the protein CSSRTPGQGMKETQYF.

The J gene is TRBJ2-5, the V gene TRBV2, with D unclear. CDR3 length: 11 residues. Trimming stripped 8 bases from V and 2 bases from J, with 6 bases between. CDR1 is SNHLY and CDR2 is FYNNEI in the germline V gene. CDR3 sequence (DNA): TGTGCCAGCTCGTATCAAGAGACCCAGTACTTC. Protein: CASSYQETQYF.

The V call is TRBV19, the J call TRBJ1-4, with D possibly matching TRBD1 (5 bases). The V gene's germline CDR1 is LNHDA and CDR2 SQIVND (reference sequence). Trimming took 10 bases from V and 7 from J, leaving 16 bases between them. CDR3 length: 13 residues. The CDR3 is CATIRTRGEKLFF. For the CDR3, the DNA is TGTGCCACCATCAGGACGAGGGGTGAAAAACTGTTTTTT.

CDR3 sequence: CASSSGGETQYF. CDR3 nucleotide sequence: TGTGCCAGCAGTTCCGGGGGTGAGACCCAGTACTTC. The V gene is TRBV6-6, the J gene TRBJ2-5; D is perhaps TRBD2 (6 bases). Germline CDR1 and CDR2: MNHNY and SVGAGI (reference sequence). V gave up 4 bases and J gave up 5 bases, with 8 bases separating them. This CDR3 spans 12 amino acids.